This T cell receptor (beta chain) stems from a study of T-cell reconstitution after alpha-beta-depleted transplantation in children. Broader study findings: One year after transplant, T-cell counts and diversity came mostly from newly produced T cells.

Using unique molecular identifiers, the investigators prepared the TCRbeta library. Via MiXCR, TCRdb re-called the PCR reads, giving one row per CDR3 protein. The sample has fewer than 700,000 distinct CDR3 sequences, 13% seen once. V gave up 0 bases and J gave up 9 bases, with 18 bases separating them. CDR1 and CDR2 from the germline V gene are SGDLS and YYNGEE. This CDR3 is built from 16 residues. This clonotype was seen only once. Its antigen remains unknown. The receptor comes from a male patient under 18 who had a stem cell transplant for acute myeloid leukemia, so the T cells may come from the graft donor. The chain joins TRBV9 to TRBJ2-2; D ambiguous. The sample consisted of PBMCs, mostly from graft donor cells, taken 360 days after TCRalphabeta/CD19-depleted stem cell transplant. The DNA of the CDR3 is TGTGCCAGCAGCGTAGCAGGCGGCAGTCAACACCGGGAGCTGTTTTTT. Translating it yields CASSVAGGSQHRELFF.